This T cell receptor beta chain was found in a study of shared clonotypes between healthy human individuals. Looking at the study overall: CD4 naive and CD4 memory each took three plates per donor, while CD8 naive took two and CD8 memory one. Notes on the study in general: Roughly 4.7% was the fraction of naive CD4 clonotypes found shared across several donors.

On this clone itself: Its matching antigen is unknown. In the same sample, other DNA sequences code for this CDR3.

The V gene's germline CDR1 is SGHRS and CDR2 YFSETQ. This CDR3 is 15 amino acids long. Trimming at V came to 3 bases and at J to 2 bases, leaving 4 bases not matched to a gene. Sorted-subset replicate PCR reactions contained 200 to 250 ng DNA, corresponding to about 30,000 T cell genomes. Some clones are missing from TCRdb's copy, which holds only in-frame ones; the method was immunoSEQ multiplex PCR. The sample contains fewer than 3 million clones, around 90% of which appear only once. The clonotype originates from a young man in good health. Some clones in this sample may be carry-over from other donors' samples. This chain joins TRBV5-1 and TRBJ2-2; 7 bases are shared with TRBD1. The sample comprised naive CD4+ T cells from PBMCs. Documented subset: CD45RA+ positively selected. CDR3 bases: TGCGCCAGCAGCTCACAGGGGTCCAACACCGGGGAGCTGTTTTTT. Protein sequence: CASSSQGSNTGELFF.